The sequence of this TCR beta chain was determined in a study of T cell responses to AZD1222 COVID-19 vaccine. The V end lost 6 bases, the J end lost 3 bases, and 14 bases lay between the germline ends. Germline V lookup: CDR1 MNHEY, CDR2 SMNVEV (reference sequence). The CDR3 sequence is 15 residues long. Sequencing was performed with immunoSEQ multiplex PCR; in TCRdb, only in-frame clones are kept and a portion is missing. The data hold 80,000 to 100,000 clones, with around 84% observed a single time. The TCR sequence derives from an adult who received the AZD1222 COVID-19 vaccine. The chain has TRBV27 and TRBJ1-4; D call uncertain. Here the sequenced sample was peripheral blood, taken 28 days after the second AZD1222 dose. CDR3 loop: CASRLASGANEKLFF. CDR3 bases: TGTGCCAGCAGGTTGGCCTCCGGGGCTAATGAAAAACTGTTTTTT.